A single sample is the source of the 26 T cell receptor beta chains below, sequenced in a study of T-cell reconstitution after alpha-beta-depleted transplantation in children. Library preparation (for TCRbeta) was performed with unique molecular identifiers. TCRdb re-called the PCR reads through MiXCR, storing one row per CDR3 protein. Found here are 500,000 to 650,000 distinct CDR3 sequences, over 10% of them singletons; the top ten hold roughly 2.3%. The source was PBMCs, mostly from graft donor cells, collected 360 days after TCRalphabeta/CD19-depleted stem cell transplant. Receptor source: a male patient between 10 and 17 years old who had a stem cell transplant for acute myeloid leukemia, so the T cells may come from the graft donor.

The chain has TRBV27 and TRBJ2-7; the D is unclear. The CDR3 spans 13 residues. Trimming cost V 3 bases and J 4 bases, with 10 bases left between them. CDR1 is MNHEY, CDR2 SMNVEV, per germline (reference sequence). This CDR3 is CASSFYVGYEQYF. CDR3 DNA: TGTGCCAGCAGTTTCTACGTAGGGTACGAGCAGTACTTC.

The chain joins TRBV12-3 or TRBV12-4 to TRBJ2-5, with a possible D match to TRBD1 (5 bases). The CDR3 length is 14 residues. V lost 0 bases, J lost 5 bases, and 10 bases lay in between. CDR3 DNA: TGTGCCAGCAGTTTAGCCCAAGGGGTGGAGACCCAGTACTTC. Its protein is CASSLAQGVETQYF.

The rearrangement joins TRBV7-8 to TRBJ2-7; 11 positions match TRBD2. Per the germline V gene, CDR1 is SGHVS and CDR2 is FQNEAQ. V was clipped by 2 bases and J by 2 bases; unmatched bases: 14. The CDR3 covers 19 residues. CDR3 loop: CASSLLAGGISGSTYEQYF. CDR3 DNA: TGTGCCAGCAGCTTACTAGCGGGAGGTATATCTGGTTCGACCTACGAGCAGTACTTC.

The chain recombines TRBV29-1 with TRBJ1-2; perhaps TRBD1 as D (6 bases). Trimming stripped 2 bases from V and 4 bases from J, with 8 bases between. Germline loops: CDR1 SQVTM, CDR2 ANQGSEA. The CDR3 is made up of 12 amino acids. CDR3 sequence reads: CSVETGSYGYTF. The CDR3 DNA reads TGCAGCGTTGAAACAGGGAGCTATGGCTACACCTTC.

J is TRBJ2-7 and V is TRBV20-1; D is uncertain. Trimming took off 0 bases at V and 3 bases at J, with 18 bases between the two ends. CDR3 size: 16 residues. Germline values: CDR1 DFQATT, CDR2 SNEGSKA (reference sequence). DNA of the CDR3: TGCAGTGCTAGAGATTATGGGCGAAGAAGACACTACGAGCAGTACTTC. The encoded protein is CSARDYGRRRHYEQYF.

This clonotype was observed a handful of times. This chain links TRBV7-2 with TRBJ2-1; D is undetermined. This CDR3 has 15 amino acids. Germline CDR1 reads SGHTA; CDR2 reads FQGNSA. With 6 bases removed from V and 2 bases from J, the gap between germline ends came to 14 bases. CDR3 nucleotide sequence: TGTGCCAGCAGTCCACCGGCGCGAGCCTACAATGAGCAGTTCTTC. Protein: CASSPPARAYNEQFF.

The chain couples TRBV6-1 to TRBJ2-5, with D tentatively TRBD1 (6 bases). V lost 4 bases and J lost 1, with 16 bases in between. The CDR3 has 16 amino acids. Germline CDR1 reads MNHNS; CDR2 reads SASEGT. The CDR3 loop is CASSVLQGPIQETQYF. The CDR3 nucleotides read TGTGCCAGCAGTGTTTTACAGGGCCCAATCCAAGAGACCCAGTACTTC.

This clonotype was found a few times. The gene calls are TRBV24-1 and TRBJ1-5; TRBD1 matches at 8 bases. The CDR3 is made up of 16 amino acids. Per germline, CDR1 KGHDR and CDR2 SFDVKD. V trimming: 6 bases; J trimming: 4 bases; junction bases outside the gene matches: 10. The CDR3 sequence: CATSSARQGINQPQHF. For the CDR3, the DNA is TGTGCCACCAGTTCGGCCCGACAGGGGATTAATCAGCCCCAGCATTTT.

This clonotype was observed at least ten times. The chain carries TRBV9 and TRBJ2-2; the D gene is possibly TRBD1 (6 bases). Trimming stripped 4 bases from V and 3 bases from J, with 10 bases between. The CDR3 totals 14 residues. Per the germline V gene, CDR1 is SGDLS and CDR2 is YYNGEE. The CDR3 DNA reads TGTGCCAGCAGCCCAGGGGTGTACACCGGGGAGCTGTTTTTT. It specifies CASSPGVYTGELFF.

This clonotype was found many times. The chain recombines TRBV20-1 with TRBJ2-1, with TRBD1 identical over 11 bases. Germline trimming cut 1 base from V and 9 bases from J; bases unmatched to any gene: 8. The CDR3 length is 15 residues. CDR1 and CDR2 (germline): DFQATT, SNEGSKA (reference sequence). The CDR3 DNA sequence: TGCAGTGCTAGAGCATGGACAGGGGGCTGGGGTGAGCAGTTCTTC. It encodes CSARAWTGGWGEQFF.

CDR3 residues: CASSLLGTYGYTF. CDR3 bases: TGTGCCAGCAGTTTATTAGGGACCTATGGCTACACCTTC. The chain links TRBV28 to TRBJ1-2, with D possibly being TRBD1 (5 bases). The CDR3 totals 13 residues. CDR1 and CDR2 (germline): MDHEN, SYDVKM. V was trimmed by 1 base and J by 4 bases, leaving 7 bases between them.

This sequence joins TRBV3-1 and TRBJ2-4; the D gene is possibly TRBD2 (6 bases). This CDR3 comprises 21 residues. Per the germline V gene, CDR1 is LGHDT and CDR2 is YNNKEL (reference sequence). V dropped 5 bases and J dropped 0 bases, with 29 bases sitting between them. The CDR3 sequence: CASSNGGGDLYRRVAKNIQYF. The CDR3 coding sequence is TGTGCCAGCAGCAACGGTGGCGGGGACCTCTATCGCCGAGTAGCCAAAAACATTCAGTACTTC.

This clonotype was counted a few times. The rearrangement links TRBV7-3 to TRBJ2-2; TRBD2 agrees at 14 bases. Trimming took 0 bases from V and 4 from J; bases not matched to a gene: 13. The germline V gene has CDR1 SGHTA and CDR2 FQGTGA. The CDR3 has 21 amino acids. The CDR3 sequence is CASSLTVTQGTSGRSTGELFF. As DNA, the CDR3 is TGTGCCAGCAGCTTAACAGTCACCCAGGGGACTAGCGGGAGATCCACCGGGGAGCTGTTTTTT.

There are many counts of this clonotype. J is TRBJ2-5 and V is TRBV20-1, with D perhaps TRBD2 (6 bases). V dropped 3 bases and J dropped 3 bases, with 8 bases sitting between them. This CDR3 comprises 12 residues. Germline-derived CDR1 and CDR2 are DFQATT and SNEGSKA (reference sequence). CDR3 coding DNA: TGCAGTGCTAGTGGAGGGGAAGAGACCCAGTACTTC. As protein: CSASGGEETQYF.

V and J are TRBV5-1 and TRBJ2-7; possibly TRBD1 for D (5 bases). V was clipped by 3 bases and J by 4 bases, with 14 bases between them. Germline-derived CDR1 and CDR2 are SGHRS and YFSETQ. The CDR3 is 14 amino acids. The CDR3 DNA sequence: TGCGCCAGCAGCTCTCGAACCCCAGGGTACGAGCAGTACTTC. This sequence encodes CASSSRTPGYEQYF. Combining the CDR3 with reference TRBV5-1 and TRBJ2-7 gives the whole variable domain KAGVTQTPRYLIKTRGQQVTLSCSPISGHRSVSWYQQTPGQGLQFLFEYFSETQRNKGNFPGRFSGRQFSNSRSEMNVSTLELGDSALYLCASSSRTPGYEQYFGPGTRLTVT.

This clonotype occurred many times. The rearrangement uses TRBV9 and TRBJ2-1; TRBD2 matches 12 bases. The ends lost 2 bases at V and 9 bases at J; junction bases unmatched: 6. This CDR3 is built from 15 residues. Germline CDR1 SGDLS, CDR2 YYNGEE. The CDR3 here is CASSVRLAGVGEQFF. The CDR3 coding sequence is TGTGCCAGCAGCGTTCGACTAGCGGGAGTTGGTGAGCAGTTCTTC. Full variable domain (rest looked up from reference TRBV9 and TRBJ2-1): DSGVTQTPKHLITATGQRVTLRCSPRSGDLSVYWYQQSLDQGLQFLIQYYNGEERAKGNILERFSAQQFPDLHSELNLSSLELGDSALYFCASSVRLAGVGEQFFGPGTRLTVL.

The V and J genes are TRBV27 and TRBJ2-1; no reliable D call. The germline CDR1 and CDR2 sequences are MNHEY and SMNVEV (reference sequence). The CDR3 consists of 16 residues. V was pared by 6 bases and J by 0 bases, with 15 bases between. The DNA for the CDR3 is TGTGCCAGCAGGACAAGAACACCCCGCTCCTACAATGAGCAGTTCTTC. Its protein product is CASRTRTPRSYNEQFF.

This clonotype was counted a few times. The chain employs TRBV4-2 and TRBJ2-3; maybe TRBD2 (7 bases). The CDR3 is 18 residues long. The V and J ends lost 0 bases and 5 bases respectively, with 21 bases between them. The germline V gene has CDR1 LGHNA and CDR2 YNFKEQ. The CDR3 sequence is CASSQDEGGGLGEDTQYF. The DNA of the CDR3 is TGTGCCAGCAGCCAAGATGAGGGGGGAGGGCTCGGAGAAGATACGCAGTATTTT.

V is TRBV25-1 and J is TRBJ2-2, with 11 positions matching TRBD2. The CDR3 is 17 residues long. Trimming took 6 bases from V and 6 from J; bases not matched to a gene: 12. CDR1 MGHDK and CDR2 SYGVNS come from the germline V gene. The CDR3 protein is CASRPPTSGVGPGELFF. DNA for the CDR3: TGTGCCAGCAGGCCCCCGACTAGCGGGGTGGGGCCCGGGGAGCTGTTTTTT. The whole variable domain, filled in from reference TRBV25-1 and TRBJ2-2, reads EADIYQTPRYLVIGTGKKITLECSQTMGHDKMYWYQQDPGMELHLIHYSYGVNSTEKGDLSSESTVSRIRTEHFPLTLESARPSHTSQYLCASRPPTSGVGPGELFFGEGSRLTVL.

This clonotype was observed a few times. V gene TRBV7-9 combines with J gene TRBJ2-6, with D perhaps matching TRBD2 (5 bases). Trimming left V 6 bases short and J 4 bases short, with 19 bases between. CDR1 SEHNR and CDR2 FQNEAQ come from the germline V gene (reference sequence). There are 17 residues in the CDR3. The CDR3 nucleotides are TGTGCCAGCAGGGAGGAAGACCTCCTTTCGGGGGCCAACGTCCTGACTTTC. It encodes CASREEDLLSGANVLTF.

In DNA form, the CDR3 reads TGTGCCAGCAGTCAGGGAGGGACCTACTCCTACAATGAGCAGTTCTTC. Amino acid sequence: CASSQGGTYSYNEQFF. This chain connects TRBV12-3 or TRBV12-4 to TRBJ2-1, with 7 nucleotides matching TRBD2. The CDR3 consists of 16 residues. Trimming cost V 5 bases and J 0 bases; bases outside gene matches: 7.

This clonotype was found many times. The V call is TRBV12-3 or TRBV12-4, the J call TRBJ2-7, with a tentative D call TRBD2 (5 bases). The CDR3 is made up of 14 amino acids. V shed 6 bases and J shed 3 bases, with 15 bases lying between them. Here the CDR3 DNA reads TGTGCCAGCAGCCCTATCAGCGGTTACTACGAGCAGTACTTC. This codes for CASSPISGYYEQYF.

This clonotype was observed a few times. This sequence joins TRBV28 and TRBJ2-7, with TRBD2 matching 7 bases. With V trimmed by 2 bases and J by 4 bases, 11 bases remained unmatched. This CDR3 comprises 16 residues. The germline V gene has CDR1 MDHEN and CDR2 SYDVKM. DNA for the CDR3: TGTGCCAGCAGTTTAGCCGGGGCTAGCGGATCGTACGAGCAGTACTTC. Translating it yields CASSLAGASGSYEQYF.

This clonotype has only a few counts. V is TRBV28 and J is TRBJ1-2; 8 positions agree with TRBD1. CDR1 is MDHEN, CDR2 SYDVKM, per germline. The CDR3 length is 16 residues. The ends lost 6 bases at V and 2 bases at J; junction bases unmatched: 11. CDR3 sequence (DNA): TGTGCCAGCAGCCGAGTTCCCGGACAGGGCAACTATGGCTACACCTTC. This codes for CASSRVPGQGNYGYTF.

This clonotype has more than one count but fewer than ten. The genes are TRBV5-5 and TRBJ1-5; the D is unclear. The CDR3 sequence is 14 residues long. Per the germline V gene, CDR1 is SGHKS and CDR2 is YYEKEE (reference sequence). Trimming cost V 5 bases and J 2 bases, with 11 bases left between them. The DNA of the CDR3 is TGTGCCAGCAGTACACTTTGGGGCAATCAGCCCCAGCATTTT. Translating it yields CASSTLWGNQPQHF. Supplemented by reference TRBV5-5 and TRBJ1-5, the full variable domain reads DAGVTQSPTHLIKTRGQQVTLRCSPISGHKSVSWYQQVLGQGPQFIFQYYEKEERGRGNFPDRFSARQFPNYSSELNVNALLLGDSALYLCASSTLWGNQPQHFGDGTRLSIL.

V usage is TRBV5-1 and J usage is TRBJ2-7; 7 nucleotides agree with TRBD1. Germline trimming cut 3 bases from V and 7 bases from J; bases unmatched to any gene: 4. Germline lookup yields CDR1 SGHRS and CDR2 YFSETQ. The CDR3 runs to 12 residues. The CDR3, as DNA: TGCGCCAGCAGCTCGACAGGGCGAGAGCAGTACTTC. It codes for CASSSTGREQYF.